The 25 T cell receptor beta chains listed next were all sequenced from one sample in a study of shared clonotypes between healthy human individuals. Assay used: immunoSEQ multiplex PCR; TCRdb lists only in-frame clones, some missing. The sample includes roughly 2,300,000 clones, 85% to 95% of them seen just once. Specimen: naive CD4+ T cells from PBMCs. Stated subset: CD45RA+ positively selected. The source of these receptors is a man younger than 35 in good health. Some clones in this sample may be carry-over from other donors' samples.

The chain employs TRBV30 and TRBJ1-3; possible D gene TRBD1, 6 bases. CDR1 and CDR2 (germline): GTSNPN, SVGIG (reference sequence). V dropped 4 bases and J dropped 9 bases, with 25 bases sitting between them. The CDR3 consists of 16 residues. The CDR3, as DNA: TGTGCCTGGACCCCCGCTGGGACACTGGGAAGAGGCACCATATATTTT. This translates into CAWTPAGTLGRGTIYF.

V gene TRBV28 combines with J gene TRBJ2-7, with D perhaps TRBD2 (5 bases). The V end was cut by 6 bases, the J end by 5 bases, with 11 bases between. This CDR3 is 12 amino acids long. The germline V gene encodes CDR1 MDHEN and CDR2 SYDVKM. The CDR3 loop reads CASRGSLDEQYF. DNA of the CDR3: TGTGCCAGCAGGGGGAGTTTGGACGAGCAGTACTTC.

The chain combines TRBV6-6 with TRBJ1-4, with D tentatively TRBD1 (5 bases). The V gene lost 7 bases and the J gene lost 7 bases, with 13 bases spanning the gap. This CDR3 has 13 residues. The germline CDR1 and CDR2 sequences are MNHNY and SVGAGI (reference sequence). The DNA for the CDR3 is TGTGCCAGCACGAAACAGAGGGGTGAAAAACTGTTTTTT. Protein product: CASTKQRGEKLFF.

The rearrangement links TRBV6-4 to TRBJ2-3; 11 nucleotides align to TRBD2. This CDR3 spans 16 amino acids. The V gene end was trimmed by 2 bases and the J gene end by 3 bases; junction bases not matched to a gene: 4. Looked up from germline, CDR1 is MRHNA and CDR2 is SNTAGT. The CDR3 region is CASSDGTSGPTDTQYF. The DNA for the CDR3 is TGTGCCAGCAGTGACGGGACTAGCGGTCCTACAGATACGCAGTATTTT.

CDR3 sequence reads: CASSDGTVSPQHF. For the CDR3, the DNA is TGTGCCAGTAGTGATGGGACAGTTTCGCCCCAGCATTTT. The chain uses TRBV19 and TRBJ1-5; 7 positions match TRBD1. The germline gives CDR1 LNHDA, CDR2 SQIVND (reference sequence). CDR3 length: 13 amino acids. V dropped 5 bases and J dropped 9; count of bases not matched to a gene: 7.

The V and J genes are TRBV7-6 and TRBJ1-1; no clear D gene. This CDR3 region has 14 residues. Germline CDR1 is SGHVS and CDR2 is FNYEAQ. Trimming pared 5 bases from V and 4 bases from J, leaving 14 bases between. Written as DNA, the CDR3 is TGTGCCAGCAGCACGTCCGGGTGGAGCACTGAAGCTTTCTTT. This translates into CASSTSGWSTEAFF. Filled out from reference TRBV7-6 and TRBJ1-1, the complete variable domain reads GAGVSQSPRYKVTKRGQDVALRCDPISGHVSLYWYRQALGQGPEFLTYFNYEAQQDKSGLPNDRFSAERPEGSISTLTIQRTEQRDSAMYRCASSTSGWSTEAFFGQGTRLTVV.

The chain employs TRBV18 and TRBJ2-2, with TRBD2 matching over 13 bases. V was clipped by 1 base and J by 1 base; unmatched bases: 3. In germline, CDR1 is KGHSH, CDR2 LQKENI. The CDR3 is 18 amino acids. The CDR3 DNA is TGTGCCAGCTCACCACGGACTAGCGGGAGCAGGAACACCGGGGAGCTGTTTTTT. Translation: CASSPRTSGSRNTGELFF.

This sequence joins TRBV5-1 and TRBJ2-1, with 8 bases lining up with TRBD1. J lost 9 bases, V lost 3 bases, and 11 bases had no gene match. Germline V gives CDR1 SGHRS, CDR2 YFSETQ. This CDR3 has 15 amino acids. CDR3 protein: CASSSAQGAGSEQFF. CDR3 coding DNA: TGCGCCAGCAGCTCGGCTCAGGGGGCCGGTAGTGAGCAGTTCTTC.

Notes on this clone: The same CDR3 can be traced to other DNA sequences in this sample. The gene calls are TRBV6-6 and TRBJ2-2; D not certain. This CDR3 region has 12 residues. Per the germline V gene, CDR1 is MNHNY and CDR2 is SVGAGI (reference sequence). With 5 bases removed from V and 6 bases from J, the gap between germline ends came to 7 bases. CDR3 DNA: TGTGCCAGCAGTAAAAGGGCCGGGGAGCTGTTTTTT. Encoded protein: CASSKRAGELFF.

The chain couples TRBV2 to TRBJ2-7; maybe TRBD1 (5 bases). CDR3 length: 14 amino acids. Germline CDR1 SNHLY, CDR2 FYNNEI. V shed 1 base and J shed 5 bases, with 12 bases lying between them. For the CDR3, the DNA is TGTGCCAGCAGTGAAGTGACCAGGGCCGACGAGCAGTACTTC. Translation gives CASSEVTRADEQYF.

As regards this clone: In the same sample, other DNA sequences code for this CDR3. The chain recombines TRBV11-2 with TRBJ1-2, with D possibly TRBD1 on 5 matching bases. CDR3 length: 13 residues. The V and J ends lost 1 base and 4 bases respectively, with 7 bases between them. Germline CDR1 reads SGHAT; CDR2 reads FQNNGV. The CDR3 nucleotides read TGTGCCAGCAGCTTAGGCCAGGGCTATGGCTACACCTTC. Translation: CASSLGQGYGYTF.

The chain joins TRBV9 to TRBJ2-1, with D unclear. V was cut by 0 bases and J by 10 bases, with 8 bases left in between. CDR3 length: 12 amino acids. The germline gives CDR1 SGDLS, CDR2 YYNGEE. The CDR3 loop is CASSVAELEQFF. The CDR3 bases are TGTGCCAGCAGCGTAGCAGAGCTCGAGCAGTTCTTC. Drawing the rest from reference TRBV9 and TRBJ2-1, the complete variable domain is DSGVTQTPKHLITATGQRVTLRCSPRSGDLSVYWYQQSLDQGLQFLIQYYNGEERAKGNILERFSAQQFPDLHSELNLSSLELGDSALYFCASSVAELEQFFGPGTRLTVL.

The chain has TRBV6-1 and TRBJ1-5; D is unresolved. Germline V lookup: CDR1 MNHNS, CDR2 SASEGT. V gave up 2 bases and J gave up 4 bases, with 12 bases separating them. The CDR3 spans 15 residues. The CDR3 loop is CASSETPAANQPQHF. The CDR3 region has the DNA TGTGCCAGCAGTGAAACTCCGGCAGCTAATCAGCCCCAGCATTTT.

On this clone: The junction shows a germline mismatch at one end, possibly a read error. For the CDR3, the DNA is TGTGCCAGCAGTCGGCCCCAGGGGGCTTTTTCTTCGTTTGATTTC. The encoded protein is CASSRPQGAFSSFDF. This rearrangement joins TRBV28 to TRBJ2-7, with 8 nucleotides matching TRBD1. This CDR3 is built from 15 residues. The V gene's germline CDR1 is MDHEN and CDR2 SYDVKM.

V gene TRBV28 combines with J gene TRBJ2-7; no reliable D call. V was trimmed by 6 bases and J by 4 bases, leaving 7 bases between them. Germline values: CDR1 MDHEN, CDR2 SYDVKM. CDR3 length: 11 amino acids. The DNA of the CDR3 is TGTGCCAGCAGGGCTCCGTACGAGCAGTACTTC. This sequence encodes CASRAPYEQYF.

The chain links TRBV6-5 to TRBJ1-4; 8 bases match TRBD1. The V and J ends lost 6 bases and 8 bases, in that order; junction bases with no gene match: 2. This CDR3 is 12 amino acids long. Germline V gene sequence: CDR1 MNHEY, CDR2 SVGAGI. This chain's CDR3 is CASRAGGEKLFF. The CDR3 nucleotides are TGTGCCAGCAGGGCAGGGGGCGAAAAACTGTTTTTT.

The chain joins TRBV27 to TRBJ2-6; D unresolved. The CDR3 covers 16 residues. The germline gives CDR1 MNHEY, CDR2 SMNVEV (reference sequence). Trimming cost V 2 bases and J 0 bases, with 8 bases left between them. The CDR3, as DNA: TGTGCCAGCAGTTTACTTCAGAGCTCTGGGGCCAACGTCCTGACTTTC. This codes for CASSLLQSSGANVLTF.

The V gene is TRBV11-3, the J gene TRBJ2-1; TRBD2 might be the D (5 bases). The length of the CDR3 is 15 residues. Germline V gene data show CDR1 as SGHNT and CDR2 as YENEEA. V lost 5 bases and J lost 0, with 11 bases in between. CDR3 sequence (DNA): TGTGCCAGCAGCCCCGGGGTGAGCTCCTACAATGAGCAGTTCTTC. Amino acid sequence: CASSPGVSSYNEQFF.

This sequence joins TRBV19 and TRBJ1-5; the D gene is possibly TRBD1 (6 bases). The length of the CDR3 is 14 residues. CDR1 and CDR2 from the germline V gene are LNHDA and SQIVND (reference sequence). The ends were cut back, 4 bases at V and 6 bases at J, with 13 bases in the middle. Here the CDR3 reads CASSTHRAAQPQHF. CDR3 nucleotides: TGTGCCAGTAGTACCCACAGGGCGGCTCAGCCCCAGCATTTT.

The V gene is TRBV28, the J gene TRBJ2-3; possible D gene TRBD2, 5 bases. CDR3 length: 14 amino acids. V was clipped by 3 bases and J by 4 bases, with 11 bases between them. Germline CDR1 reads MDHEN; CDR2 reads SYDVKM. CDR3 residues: CASSFEGLADTQYF. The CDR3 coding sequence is TGTGCCAGCAGTTTTGAGGGATTGGCAGATACGCAGTATTTT.

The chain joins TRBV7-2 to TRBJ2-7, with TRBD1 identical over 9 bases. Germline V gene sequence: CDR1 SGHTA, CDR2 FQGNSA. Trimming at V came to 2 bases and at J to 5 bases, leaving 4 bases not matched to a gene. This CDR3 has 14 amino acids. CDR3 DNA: TGTGCCAGCAGCTTACTACAGGGGGCTGACGAGCAGTACTTC. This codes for CASSLLQGADEQYF.

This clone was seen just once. The CDR3 DNA follows: TGTGCCATCAGCTATCTCCAGGGGGGAGAGACCCAGTACTTC. Translation: CAISYLQGGETQYF. The chain couples TRBV10-3 to TRBJ2-5; maybe TRBD1 (7 bases). CDR3 length: 14 amino acids. Germline V gene lookup returns CDR1 ENHRY and CDR2 SYGVKD. V dropped 6 bases and J dropped 4 bases, with 15 bases sitting between them.

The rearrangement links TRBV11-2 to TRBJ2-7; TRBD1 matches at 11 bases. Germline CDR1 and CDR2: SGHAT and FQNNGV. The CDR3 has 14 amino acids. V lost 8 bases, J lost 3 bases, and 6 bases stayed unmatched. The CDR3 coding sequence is TGTGCCAGCGGGGGGACAGGGGGATTCTACGAGCAGTACTTC. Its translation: CASGGTGGFYEQYF.

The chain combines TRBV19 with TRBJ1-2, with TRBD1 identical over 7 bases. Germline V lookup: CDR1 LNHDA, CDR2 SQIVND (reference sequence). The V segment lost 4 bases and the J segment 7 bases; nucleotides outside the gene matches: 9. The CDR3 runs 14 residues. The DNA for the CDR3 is TGTGCCAGTAGTACAAGAGACAGGGTGGCTGGCTACACCTTC. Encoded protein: CASSTRDRVAGYTF. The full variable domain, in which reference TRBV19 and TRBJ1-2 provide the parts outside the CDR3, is DGGITQSPKYLFRKEGQNVTLSCEQNLNHDAMYWYRQDPGQGLRLIYYSQIVNDFQKGDIAEGYSVSREKKESFPLTVTSAQKNPTAFYLCASSTRDRVAGYTFGSGTRLTVV.

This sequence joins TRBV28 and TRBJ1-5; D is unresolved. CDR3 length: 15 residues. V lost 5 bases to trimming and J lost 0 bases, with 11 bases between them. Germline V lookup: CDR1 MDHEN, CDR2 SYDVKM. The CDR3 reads CASSPPAFSNQPQHF. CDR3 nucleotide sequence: TGTGCCAGCAGTCCCCCGGCATTTAGCAATCAGCCCCAGCATTTT.